There are a few counts of the clone carrying this T cell receptor (beta chain). The antigen is undetermined. Losses at the gene ends were 3 bases for V and 5 bases for J; bases not matched to a gene: 1. CDR1 and CDR2 from the germline V gene are SGDLS and YYNGEE. CDR3 size: 13 residues. RNA transcripts gave rise to amplified TCR beta CDR3 regions. The study used the HTBI primer set for a first-round RT-PCR of the TCR CDR3. TCRdb independently ran MiXCR on the multiplex PCR reads; one entry per CDR3 protein. The sample has roughly 720,000 distinct CDR3 sequences; about 18% are singletons. This entry comes from a study of T cells in Graves' hyperthyroidism and ophthalmopathy. Notes on the study in general: Most thyroid clonotypes with frequency above 0.001 were detected in blood. Separating ophthalmopathy from stable hyperthyroidism was achieved by a 13 V-J model. Model predictions of ophthalmopathy came a median approximately 6 months before onset.

PBMCs stemmed from around 10 ml fresh peripheral blood. This TCR came from a man between 50 and 59 years old with Graves' hyperthyroidism. The rearrangement uses TRBV9 and TRBJ2-7; 11 bases match TRBD1. Sequenced material: blood. The CDR3 protein is CASSGTGGNEQYF. Written as DNA, the CDR3 is TGTGCCAGCAGCGGGACAGGGGGCAACGAGCAGTACTTC.